The 20 T cell receptor beta chains below all came from one sample that was sequenced in a study of control samples from healthy donors and cancer patients (dated by TCRdb to 2018 to 2021). To prepare the library, the immunoSEQ multiplex PCR assay was applied. TCRdb provides this immuneACCESS table in a form limited to in-frame rearrangements. Some clones are lacking; in checked studies, under half of them reflect an unresolved V gene, and why the rest are absent is not known. Present in this sample are some 130,000 clones, over 80% of which were seen just once. In total, the top ten clones hold about 2.2% of the sample. The material sequenced was blood. The receptors shown here come from a woman aged 50 to 60 in good health.

The rearrangement links TRBV5-4 to TRBJ2-7; 10 bases fit TRBD2. Trimming removed 0 bases from V and 0 bases from J; junction bases left unmatched: 9. The CDR3 totals 18 residues. Germline V gene lookup returns CDR1 SGHNT and CDR2 YYREEE (reference sequence). The CDR3 region has the DNA TGTGCCAGCAGCTTGGTATTAGGGCTAGCGGGGGTCTCCTACGAGCAGTACTTC. This translates into CASSLVLGLAGVSYEQYF.

The chain joins TRBV5-1 to TRBJ2-7; 8 nucleotides agree with TRBD1. Germline loops: CDR1 SGHRS, CDR2 YFSETQ. Unmatched junction bases numbered 6, after V lost 4 bases and J lost 6 bases. The CDR3 runs 13 residues. The CDR3 loop reads CASSRTGTGEQYF. In nucleotides, the CDR3 is TGCGCCAGCAGCCGGACAGGGACGGGCGAGCAGTACTTC.

The chain combines TRBV6-1 with TRBJ1-4; D is undetermined. The germline V and J ends were trimmed by 1 base and 5 bases, with 8 bases remaining between them. CDR3 length: 14 amino acids. Germline V CDR1 and CDR2: MNHNS, SASEGT. CDR3 sequence (DNA): TGTGCCAGCAGTGAAGGACGGCAAAATGAAAAACTGTTTTTT. Amino acid sequence: CASSEGRQNEKLFF.

The chain has TRBV20-1 and TRBJ2-2; 7 bases are shared with TRBD2. This CDR3 is built from 17 residues. Per the germline V gene, CDR1 is DFQATT and CDR2 is SNEGSKA (reference sequence). V was clipped by 3 bases and J by 4 bases; unmatched bases: 14. CDR3 amino acids: CSASEDTGGLRTGELFF. The CDR3 DNA reads as TGCAGTGCTAGTGAGGACACGGGGGGACTTCGCACCGGGGAGCTGTTTTTT.

This CDR3 reads CASSRRQGEEKLFF. The CDR3 DNA follows: TGTGCCAGCTCACGTAGACAGGGAGAGGAAAAACTGTTTTTT. J is TRBJ1-4 and V is TRBV18, with 7 nucleotides matching TRBD1. CDR3 length equals 14 residues. Germline V gives CDR1 KGHSH, CDR2 LQKENI. V was pared by 4 bases and J by 8 bases, with 7 bases of the junction left unmatched. Supplemented by reference TRBV18 and TRBJ1-4, the full variable domain reads NAGVMQNPRHLVRRRGQEARLRCSPMKGHSHVYWYRQLPEEGLKFMVYLQKENIIDESGMPKERFSAEFPKEGPSILRIQQVVRGDSAAYFCASSRRQGEEKLFFGSGTQLSVL.

Only one count was recorded for this clone. The V and J genes are TRBV6-5 and TRBJ2-5; 13 positions agree with TRBD2. V lost 7 bases to trimming and J lost 5 bases; unmatched junction nucleotides: 1. Germline CDR1 and CDR2: MNHEY and SVGAGI. The CDR3 contains 13 residues. CDR3 region: CASKLAGGETQYF. For the CDR3, the DNA is TGTGCCAGCAAACTAGCGGGAGGGGAGACCCAGTACTTC.

The chain has TRBV3-1 (or the pseudogene TRBV3-2) and TRBJ2-7, with TRBD2 as a possible D gene (6 bases). CDR1 and CDR2 from the germline V gene are LGHDT and YNNKEL (reference sequence). Trimming cost V 1 base and J 6 bases, with 7 bases left between them. The CDR3 is 12 residues long. CDR3 amino acids: CASSQGGVEQYF. In DNA form, the CDR3 reads TGTGCCAGCAGCCAAGGGGGGGTCGAGCAGTACTTC.

The chain is built from TRBV29-1 and TRBJ2-3, with 8 bases matching TRBD1. The junction had 7 bases not matched to a gene; V was cut back by 6 bases and J by 5 bases. Germline-derived CDR1 and CDR2 are SQVTM and ANQGSEA. CDR3 size: 13 residues. The CDR3 DNA is TGCAGCGTCGGACAGGGTCTGGGAGATACGCAGTATTTT. This codes for CSVGQGLGDTQYF.

CDR3 region: CASSVDSSNQPQHF. CDR3 in DNA: TGTGCCAGCAGCGTCGACAGTTCGAATCAGCCCCAGCATTTT. V and J are TRBV7-9 and TRBJ1-5, with D maybe TRBD1 (5 bases). V shed 5 bases and J shed 4 bases, with 12 bases lying between them. This CDR3 has 14 residues. Per germline, CDR1 SEHNR and CDR2 FQNEAQ (reference sequence).

V gene TRBV30 combines with J gene TRBJ2-1; D might be TRBD1 (6 bases). V was clipped by 3 bases and J by 4 bases, with 7 bases between them. Germline loops: CDR1 GTSNPN, CDR2 SVGIG (reference sequence). There are 12 residues in the CDR3. The CDR3 DNA reads as TGTGCCTGGAGCGGACAGTACAATGAGCAGTTCTTC. Translated, it gives CAWSGQYNEQFF.

The chain has TRBV3-1 (or the pseudogene TRBV3-2) and TRBJ2-5, with 13 nucleotides matching TRBD2. The CDR3 runs 17 residues. The germline V gene has CDR1 LGHDT and CDR2 YNNKEL (reference sequence). V was clipped by 1 base and J by 7 bases; unmatched bases: 9. The CDR3 sequence is CASSQVGGLAGVGTQYF. The CDR3 region has the DNA TGTGCCAGCAGCCAAGTGGGTGGACTAGCGGGAGTGGGGACCCAGTACTTC.

In regard to this clone: The identical CDR3 is also encoded by other nucleotide sequences in the sample. This chain links TRBV5-1 with TRBJ1-4; D call uncertain. V lost 0 bases and J 7 bases, leaving 4 bases between the germline ends. Germline CDR1 SGHRS, CDR2 YFSETQ. This CDR3 is 12 amino acids long. CDR3 sequence: CASSLVGEKLFF. The CDR3 DNA sequence: TGCGCCAGCAGCTTGGTTGGTGAAAAACTGTTTTTT.

The chain uses TRBV5-6 and TRBJ2-2, with D possibly matching TRBD2 (6 bases). Germline V gene sequence: CDR1 SGHDT, CDR2 YYEEEE. The ends were cut back, 4 bases at V and 4 bases at J, with 14 bases in the middle. This CDR3 region has 15 residues. CDR3 residues: CASSRAGRVTGELFF. The CDR3 bases are TGTGCCAGCAGCCGAGCGGGCCGAGTCACCGGGGAGCTGTTTTTT.

The rearrangement uses TRBV28 and TRBJ1-4; weak D call: TRBD1 (6 bases). The V and J ends lost 2 bases and 5 bases respectively, with 12 bases between them. The CDR3 contains 15 residues. Germline-derived CDR1 and CDR2 are MDHEN and SYDVKM. CDR3 loop: CASSLLQGRNEKLFF. CDR3 in DNA: TGTGCCAGCAGTTTACTACAGGGCCGCAATGAAAAACTGTTTTTT.

The CDR3 coding sequence is TGTGCCAGCAGAGCCGGGGACGTGGGTCAGCCCCAGCATTTT. It yields the protein CASRAGDVGQPQHF. This rearrangement joins TRBV2 to TRBJ1-5; TRBD1 might be the D (5 bases). The CDR3 is made up of 14 amino acids. Trimming removed 6 bases at V and 6 bases at J, with 15 bases between. The germline gives CDR1 SNHLY, CDR2 FYNNEI.

The chain couples TRBV1 to TRBJ2-7; the D call in the table, TRBD2, was not verified against the DNA. TRBV1 is classified as a pseudogene. The CDR3 is 17 residues long. The CDR3 region is CTSSQGGAAGTFYEQYF. The CDR3 DNA reads as TGCACCAGCAGCCAAGGAGGGGCAGCGGGGACGTTCTACGAGCAGTACTTC.

The V and J genes are TRBV4-1 and TRBJ2-5; TRBD2 might be the D (6 bases). This CDR3 spans 16 amino acids. V shed 0 bases and J shed 5 bases, with 16 bases lying between them. In germline, CDR1 is MGHRA, CDR2 YSYEKL. In nucleotides, the CDR3 is TGCGCCAGCAGCCAAGAAAGGGGAACTAGCTGGGAGACCCAGTACTTC. It specifies CASSQERGTSWETQYF.

This chain links TRBV5-1 with TRBJ2-1; possibly TRBD1 for D (7 bases). This CDR3 spans 13 amino acids. Between the trimmed V and J ends, which lost 5 bases and 8 bases, there was a span of 14 bases. CDR1 SGHRS and CDR2 YFSETQ come from the germline V gene. CDR3 nucleotides: TGCGCCAGCAGAGGTCAGGGGGGCGATGAGCAGTTCTTC. Its protein product is CASRGQGGDEQFF.

The CDR3 DNA sequence: TGTGCCAGCAGGAGGAGATATCCCCGGGACAGGGGATCGGTTTCGAGCTACACCTTC. Its translation is CASRRRYPRDRGSVSSYTF. J is TRBJ1-2 and V is TRBV11-3; 10 positions agree with TRBD1. The CDR3 runs to 19 residues. Germline V gene sequence: CDR1 SGHNT, CDR2 YENEEA. V shed 6 bases, J shed 9 bases, and the junction held 25 bases outside the gene matches.

The gene calls are TRBV18 and TRBJ1-2; tentative D call: TRBD1 (6 bases). V lost 5 bases and J 4 bases, leaving 14 bases between the germline ends. The length of the CDR3 is 14 residues. Per germline, CDR1 KGHSH and CDR2 LQKENI. DNA of the CDR3: TGTGCCAGCTCATCAGAACAGGGTATCTATGGCTACACCTTC. Amino acids: CASSSEQGIYGYTF. Full variable domain (outside the CDR3, taken from reference TRBV18 and TRBJ1-2): NAGVMQNPRHLVRRRGQEARLRCSPMKGHSHVYWYRQLPEEGLKFMVYLQKENIIDESGMPKERFSAEFPKEGPSILRIQQVVRGDSAAYFCASSSEQGIYGYTFGSGTRLTVV.